This T cell receptor beta chain originates from a study of T cell repertoires in cytomegalovirus infection. Across the study: Public signatures in TCR beta pointed to CMV infection and matching HLA type.

This clonotype was found a few times. Its antigen is not identified. J gave up 4 bases and V 3 bases, and 9 bases lay outside the gene matches. The CDR3 extends over 16 amino acids. Germline V lookup: CDR1 DFQATT, CDR2 SNEGSKA (reference sequence). From the reads, TCRdb called clonotypes with MiXCR, one entry per CDR3 protein. In the table there are some 170,000 distinct CDR3 sequences, about 17% of which are singletons. Points from the study as a whole: HLA-C-restricted CMV clonotypes gave the most frequent clonotype in two of eight donors. Based on cumulative public TCR beta family frequency, carriers of CMV plus the relevant HLA were identified.

The source of this sequence is a human donor in good health (CMV status not recorded). Some clones in this sample may be carry-over from other donors' samples. The sequenced material came from CD8+ T cells from PBMCs. J is TRBJ1-5 and V is TRBV20-1, with 10 bases matching TRBD1. As DNA, the CDR3 is TGCAGTGCTAGGGCCCGACAGGGGGCATTAAATCAGCCCCAGCATTTT. It is translated as CSARARQGALNQPQHF.